This T cell receptor (beta chain) was retrieved from a study of PD-1 blockade in classical Hodgkin lymphoma. The repertoire was sequenced with immunoSEQ multiplex PCR; TCRdb's copy has only in-frame clones and lacks some. The profile shows approximately 13,000 clones, almost 90% of them singletons. This clone occurred once. CDR3 size: 14 residues. Germline V CDR1 and CDR2: SGHAT, FQNNGV. Trimming took 1 base from V and 7 from J, leaving 14 bases between them. Time point described: cycle 4 day 1 (C4D1), after less than 7 weeks of nivolumab. Each patient's relapse followed autologous stem cell transplantation, and brentuximab vedotin exposure varied. CD4+ T cells were purified from thawed PBMCs by negative selection.

This receptor was taken from a human donor with classical Hodgkin lymphoma. The chain carries TRBV11-2 and TRBJ2-7, with D tentatively TRBD2 (5 bases). Here the sequenced sample was CD4+ T cells from blood, taken before the fourth cycle of nivolumab. The CDR3 bases are TGTGCCAGCAGCTTAGGTCCGGGGATAGGGGAGCAGTACTTC. Protein sequence: CASSLGPGIGEQYF.